This T cell receptor (beta chain) appears in the sequencing data of a study of blood T cells in healthy people across ages. Germline V gene data show CDR1 as MDHEN and CDR2 as SYDVKM. Trimming cost V 11 bases and J 7 bases; bases outside gene matches: 8. This CDR3 region has 13 residues. In its sample, this clonotype was seen many times. A second roughly 7 to 11 cycle PCR used barcoded and J-beta primers. A 12-random-nucleotide template-switch adaptor tagged each cDNA molecule. TCRdb analysed the 5' RACE reads with MiXCR anew, one entry per CDR3 protein. The top ten clones hold roughly 14% of a sample with about 650,000 distinct CDR3 sequences, about 32% of them seen once.

The TCR was taken from an elderly woman in good health. The V gene is TRBV28, the J gene TRBJ1-5, with 10 bases that match TRBD1. What was sequenced was blood. This CDR3 is CAEGQGLLQPQHF. In nucleotides, the CDR3 is TGTGCCGAGGGACAGGGGTTGTTACAGCCCCAGCATTTT.